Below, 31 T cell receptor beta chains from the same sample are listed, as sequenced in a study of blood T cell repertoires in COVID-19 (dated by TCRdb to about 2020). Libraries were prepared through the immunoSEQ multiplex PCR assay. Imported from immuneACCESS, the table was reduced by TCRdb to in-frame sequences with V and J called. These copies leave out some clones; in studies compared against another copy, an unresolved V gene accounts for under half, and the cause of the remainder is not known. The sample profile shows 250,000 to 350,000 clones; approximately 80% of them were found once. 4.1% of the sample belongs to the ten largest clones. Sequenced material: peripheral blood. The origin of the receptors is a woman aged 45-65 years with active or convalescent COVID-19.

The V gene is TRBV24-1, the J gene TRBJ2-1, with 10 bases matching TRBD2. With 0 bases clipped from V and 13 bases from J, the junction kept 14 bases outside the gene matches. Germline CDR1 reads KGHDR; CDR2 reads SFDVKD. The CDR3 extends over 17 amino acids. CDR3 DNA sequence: TGTGCCACCAGTGATTTGTCGCCTAGCGGGAGAAGTGGAGAACAGTTCTTC. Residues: CATSDLSPSGRSGEQFF.

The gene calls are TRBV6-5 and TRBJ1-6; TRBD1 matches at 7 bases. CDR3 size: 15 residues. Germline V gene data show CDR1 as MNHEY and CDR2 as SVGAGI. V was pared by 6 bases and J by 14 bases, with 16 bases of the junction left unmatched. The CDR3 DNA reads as TGTGCCAGCAGCCAAGGGGACAGCGGAGTTTTATCCCTCCACTTT. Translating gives CASSQGDSGVLSLHF.

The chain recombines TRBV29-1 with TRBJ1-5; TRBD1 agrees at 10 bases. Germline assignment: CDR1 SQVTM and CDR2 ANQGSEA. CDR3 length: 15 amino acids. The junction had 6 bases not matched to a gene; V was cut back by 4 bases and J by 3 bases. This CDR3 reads CSVVSGTGVNQPQHF. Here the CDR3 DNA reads TGCAGCGTTGTTTCCGGGACAGGGGTCAATCAGCCCCAGCATTTT.

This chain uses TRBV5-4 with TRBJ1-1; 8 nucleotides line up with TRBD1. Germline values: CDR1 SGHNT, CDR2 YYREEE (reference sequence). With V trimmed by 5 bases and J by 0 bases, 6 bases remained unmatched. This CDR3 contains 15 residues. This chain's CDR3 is CASRTWGQVNTEAFF. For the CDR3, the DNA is TGTGCCAGCAGAACCTGGGGACAGGTGAACACTGAAGCTTTCTTT.

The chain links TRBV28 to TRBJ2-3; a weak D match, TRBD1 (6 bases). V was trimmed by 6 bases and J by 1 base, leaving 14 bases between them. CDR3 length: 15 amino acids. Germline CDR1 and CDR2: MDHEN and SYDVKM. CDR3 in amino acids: CASSRTGFRTDTQYF. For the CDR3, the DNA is TGTGCCAGCAGCCGAACAGGGTTCCGCACAGATACGCAGTATTTT.

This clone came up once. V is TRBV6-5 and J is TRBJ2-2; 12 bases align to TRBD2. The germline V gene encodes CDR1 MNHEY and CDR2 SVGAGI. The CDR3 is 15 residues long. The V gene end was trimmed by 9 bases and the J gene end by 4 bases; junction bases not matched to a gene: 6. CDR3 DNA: TGTGCCAGTGCTGGACTAGCGGGATCCACCGGGGAGCTGTTTTTT. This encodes CASAGLAGSTGELFF.

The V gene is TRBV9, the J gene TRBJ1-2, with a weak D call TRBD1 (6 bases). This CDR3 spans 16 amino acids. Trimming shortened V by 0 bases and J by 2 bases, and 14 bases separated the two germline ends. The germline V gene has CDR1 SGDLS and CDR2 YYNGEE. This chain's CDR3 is CASSVGADRKNYGYTF. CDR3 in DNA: TGTGCCAGCAGCGTAGGCGCCGACAGGAAGAACTATGGCTACACCTTC.

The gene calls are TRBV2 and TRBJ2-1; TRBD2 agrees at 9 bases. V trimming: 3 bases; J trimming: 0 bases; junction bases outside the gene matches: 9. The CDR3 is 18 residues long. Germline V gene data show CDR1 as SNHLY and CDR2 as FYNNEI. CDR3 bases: TGTGCCAGCAGTGAGCTAGCGGGAACGAAATCCTCCTACAATGAGCAGTTCTTC. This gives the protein CASSELAGTKSSYNEQFF.

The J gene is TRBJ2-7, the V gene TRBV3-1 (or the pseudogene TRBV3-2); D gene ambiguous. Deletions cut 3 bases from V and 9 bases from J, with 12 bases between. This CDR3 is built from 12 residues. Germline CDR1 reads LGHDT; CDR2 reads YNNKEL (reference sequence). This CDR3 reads CASSHRQNLQYF. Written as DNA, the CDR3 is TGTGCCAGCAGCCACCGACAAAATTTGCAGTACTTC.

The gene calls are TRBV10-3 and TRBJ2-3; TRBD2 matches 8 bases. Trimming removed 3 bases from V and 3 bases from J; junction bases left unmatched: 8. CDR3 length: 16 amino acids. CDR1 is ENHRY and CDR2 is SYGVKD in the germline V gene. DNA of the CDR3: TGTGCCATCAGTGATAAAGTAGCGGGAATTACAGATACGCAGTATTTT. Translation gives CAISDKVAGITDTQYF.

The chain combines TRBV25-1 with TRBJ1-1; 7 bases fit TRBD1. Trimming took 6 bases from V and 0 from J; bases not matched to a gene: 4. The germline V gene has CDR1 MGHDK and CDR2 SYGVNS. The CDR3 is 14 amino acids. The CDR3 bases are TGTGCCAGCAGGGAGACAGGGATGAACACTGAAGCTTTCTTT. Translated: CASRETGMNTEAFF.

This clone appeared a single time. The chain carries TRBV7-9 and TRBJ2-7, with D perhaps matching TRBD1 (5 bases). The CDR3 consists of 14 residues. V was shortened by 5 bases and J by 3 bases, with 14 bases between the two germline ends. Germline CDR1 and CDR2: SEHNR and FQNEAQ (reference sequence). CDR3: CASSHELDSYEQYF. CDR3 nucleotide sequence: TGTGCCAGCAGCCACGAACTCGACAGCTACGAGCAGTACTTC.

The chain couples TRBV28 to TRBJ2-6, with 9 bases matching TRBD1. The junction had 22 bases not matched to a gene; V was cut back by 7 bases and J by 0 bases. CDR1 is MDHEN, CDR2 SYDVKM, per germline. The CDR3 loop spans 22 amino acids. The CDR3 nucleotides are TGTGCCAGCATTCCACCCAAAACCGCGACAGGGGGAGGAAGCTCTGGGGCCAACGTCCTGACTTTC. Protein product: CASIPPKTATGGGSSGANVLTF.

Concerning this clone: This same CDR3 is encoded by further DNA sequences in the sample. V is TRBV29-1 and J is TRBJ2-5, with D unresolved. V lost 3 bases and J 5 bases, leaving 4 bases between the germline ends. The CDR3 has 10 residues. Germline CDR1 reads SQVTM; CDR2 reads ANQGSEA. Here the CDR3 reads CSVERETQYF. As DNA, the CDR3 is TGCAGCGTTGAGAGGGAGACCCAGTACTTC.

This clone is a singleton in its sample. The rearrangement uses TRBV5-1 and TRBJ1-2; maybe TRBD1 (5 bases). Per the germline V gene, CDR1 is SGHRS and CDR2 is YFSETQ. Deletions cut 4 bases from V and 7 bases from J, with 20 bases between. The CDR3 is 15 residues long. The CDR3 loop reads CASSTGGVNLGGYTF. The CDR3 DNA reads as TGCGCCAGCAGCACTGGAGGGGTAAATTTAGGTGGCTACACCTTC.

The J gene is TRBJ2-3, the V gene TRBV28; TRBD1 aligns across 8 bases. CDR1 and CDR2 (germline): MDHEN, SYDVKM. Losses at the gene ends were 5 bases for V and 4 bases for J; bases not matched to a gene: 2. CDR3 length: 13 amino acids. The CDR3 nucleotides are TGTGCCAGCAGTCAGGGGGCTTCAGATACGCAGTATTTT. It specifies CASSQGASDTQYF.

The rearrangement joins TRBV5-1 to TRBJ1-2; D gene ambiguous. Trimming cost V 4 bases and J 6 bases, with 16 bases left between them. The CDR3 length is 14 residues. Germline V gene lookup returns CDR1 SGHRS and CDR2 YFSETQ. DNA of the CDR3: TGCGCCAGCAGCATCCCGGGTTCCGAGGATGGCTACACCTTC. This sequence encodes CASSIPGSEDGYTF.

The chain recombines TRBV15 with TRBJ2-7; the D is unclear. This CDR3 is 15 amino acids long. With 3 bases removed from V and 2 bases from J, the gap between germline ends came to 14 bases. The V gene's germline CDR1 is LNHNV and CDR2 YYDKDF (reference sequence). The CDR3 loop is CATSRSTPGTYEQYF. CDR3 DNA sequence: TGTGCCACCAGCAGGTCGACACCAGGAACCTACGAGCAGTACTTC. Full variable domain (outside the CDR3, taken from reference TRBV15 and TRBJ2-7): DAMVIQNPRYQVTQFGKPVTLSCSQTLNHNVMYWYQQKSSQAPKLLFHYYDKDFNNEADTPDNFQSRRPNTSFCFLDIRSPGLGDTAMYLCATSRSTPGTYEQYFGPGTRLTVT.

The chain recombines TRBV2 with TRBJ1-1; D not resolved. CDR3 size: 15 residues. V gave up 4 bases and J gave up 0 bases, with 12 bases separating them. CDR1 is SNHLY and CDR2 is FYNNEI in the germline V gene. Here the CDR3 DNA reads TGTGCCAGCAGTGTTAAGGGAGGGATGAACACTGAAGCTTTCTTT. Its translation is CASSVKGGMNTEAFF.

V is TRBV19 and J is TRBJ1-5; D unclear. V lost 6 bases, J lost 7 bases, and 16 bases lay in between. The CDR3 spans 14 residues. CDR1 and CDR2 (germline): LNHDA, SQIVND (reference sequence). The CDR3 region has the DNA TGTGCCAGTAGCACCAAGTCTTTCGGGCAGCCCCAGCATTTT. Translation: CASSTKSFGQPQHF.

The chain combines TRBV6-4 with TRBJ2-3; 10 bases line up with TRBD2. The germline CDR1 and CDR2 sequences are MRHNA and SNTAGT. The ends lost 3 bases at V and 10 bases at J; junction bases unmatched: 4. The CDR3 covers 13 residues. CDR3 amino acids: CASSESGRGAQYF. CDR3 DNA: TGTGCCAGCAGTGAGAGCGGGAGGGGCGCGCAGTATTTT.

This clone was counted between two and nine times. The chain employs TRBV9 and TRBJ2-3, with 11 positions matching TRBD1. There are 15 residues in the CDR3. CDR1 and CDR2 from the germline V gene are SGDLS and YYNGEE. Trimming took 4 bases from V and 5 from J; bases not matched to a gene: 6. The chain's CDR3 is CASSPWTGGRDTQYF. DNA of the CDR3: TGTGCCAGCAGCCCCTGGACAGGGGGCCGAGATACGCAGTATTTT.

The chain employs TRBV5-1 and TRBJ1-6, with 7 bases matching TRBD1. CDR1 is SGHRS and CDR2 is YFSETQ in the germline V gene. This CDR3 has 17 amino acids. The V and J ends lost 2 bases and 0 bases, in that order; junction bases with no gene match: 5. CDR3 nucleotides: TGCGCCAGCAGCTTAGGGGGCTCGAGCTCCTATAATTCACCCCTCCACTTT. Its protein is CASSLGGSSSYNSPLHF.

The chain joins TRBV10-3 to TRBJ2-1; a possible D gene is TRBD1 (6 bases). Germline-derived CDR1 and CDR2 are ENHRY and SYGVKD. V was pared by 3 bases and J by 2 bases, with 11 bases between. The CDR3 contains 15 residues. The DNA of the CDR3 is TGTGCCATCAGTGACGTGGGGGCACCCTACAATGAGCAGTTCTTC. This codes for CAISDVGAPYNEQFF.

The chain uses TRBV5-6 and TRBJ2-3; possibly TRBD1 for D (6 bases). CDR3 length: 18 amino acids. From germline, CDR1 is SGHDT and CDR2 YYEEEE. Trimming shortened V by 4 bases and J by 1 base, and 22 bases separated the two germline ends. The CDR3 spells CASSANLLQGRGTDTQYF. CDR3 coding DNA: TGTGCCAGCAGCGCCAATCTACTACAGGGACGGGGCACAGATACGCAGTATTTT.

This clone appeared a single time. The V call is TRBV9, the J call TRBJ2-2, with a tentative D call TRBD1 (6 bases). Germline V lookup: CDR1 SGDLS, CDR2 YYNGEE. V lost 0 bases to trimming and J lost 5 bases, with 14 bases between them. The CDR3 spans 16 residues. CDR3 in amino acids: CASSVGQGLRTGELFF. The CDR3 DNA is TGTGCCAGCAGCGTAGGCCAGGGGCTCAGGACCGGGGAGCTGTTTTTT.

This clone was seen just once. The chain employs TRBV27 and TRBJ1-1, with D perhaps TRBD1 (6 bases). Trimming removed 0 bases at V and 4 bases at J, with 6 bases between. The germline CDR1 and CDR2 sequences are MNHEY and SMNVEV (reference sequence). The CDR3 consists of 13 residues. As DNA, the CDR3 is TGTGCCAGCAGTTTATCAGGGGGCACTGAAGCTTTCTTT. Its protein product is CASSLSGGTEAFF.

CDR3 DNA: TGTGCCAGTAGTATACGGGCTAGCGGGAACAATGAGCAGTTCTTC. Protein: CASSIRASGNNEQFF. The chain employs TRBV19 and TRBJ2-1; TRBD2 matches 9 bases. Trimming at V came to 2 bases and at J to 5 bases, leaving 4 bases not matched to a gene. The CDR3 sequence is 15 residues long. CDR1 is LNHDA, CDR2 SQIVND, per germline (reference sequence). The full variable domain, in which reference TRBV19 and TRBJ2-1 provide the parts outside the CDR3, is DGGITQSPKYLFRKEGQNVTLSCEQNLNHDAMYWYRQDPGQGLRLIYYSQIVNDFQKGDIAEGYSVSREKKESFPLTVTSAQKNPTAFYLCASSIRASGNNEQFFGPGTRLTVL.

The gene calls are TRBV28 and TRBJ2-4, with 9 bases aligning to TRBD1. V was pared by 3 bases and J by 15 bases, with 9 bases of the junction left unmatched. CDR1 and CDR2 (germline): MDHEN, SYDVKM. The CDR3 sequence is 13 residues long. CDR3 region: CASSFRLSDRGYF. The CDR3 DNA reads TGTGCCAGCAGTTTTAGATTGTCGGACAGGGGGTACTTC.

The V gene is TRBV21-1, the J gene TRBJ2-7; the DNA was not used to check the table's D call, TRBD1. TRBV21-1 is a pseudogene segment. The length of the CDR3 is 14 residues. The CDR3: CASSKQDALIEQYF. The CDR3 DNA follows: TGTGCCAGCAGCAAACAGGATGCCTTAATCGAGCAGTACTTC.

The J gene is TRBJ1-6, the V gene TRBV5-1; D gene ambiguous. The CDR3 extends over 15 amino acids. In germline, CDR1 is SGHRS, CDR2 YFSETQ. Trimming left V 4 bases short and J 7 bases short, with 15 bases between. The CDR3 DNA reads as TGCGCCAGCAGCCCGGACGGGGTAGCCAATTCACCCCTCCACTTT. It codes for CASSPDGVANSPLHF. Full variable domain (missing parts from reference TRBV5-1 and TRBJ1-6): KAGVTQTPRYLIKTRGQQVTLSCSPISGHRSVSWYQQTPGQGLQFLFEYFSETQRNKGNFPGRFSGRQFSNSRSEMNVSTLELGDSALYLCASSPDGVANSPLHFGNGTRLTVT.